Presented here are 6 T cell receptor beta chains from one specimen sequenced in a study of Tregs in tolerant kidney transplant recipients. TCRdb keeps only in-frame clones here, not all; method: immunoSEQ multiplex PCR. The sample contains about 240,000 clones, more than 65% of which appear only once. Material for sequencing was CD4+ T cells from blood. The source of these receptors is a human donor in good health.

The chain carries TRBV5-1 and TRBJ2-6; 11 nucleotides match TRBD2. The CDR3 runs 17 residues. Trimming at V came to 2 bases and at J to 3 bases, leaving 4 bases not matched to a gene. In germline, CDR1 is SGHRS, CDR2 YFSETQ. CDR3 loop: CASSFGLAGSGANVLTF. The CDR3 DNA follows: TGCGCCAGCAGCTTCGGACTAGCGGGTAGTGGGGCCAACGTCCTGACTTTC.

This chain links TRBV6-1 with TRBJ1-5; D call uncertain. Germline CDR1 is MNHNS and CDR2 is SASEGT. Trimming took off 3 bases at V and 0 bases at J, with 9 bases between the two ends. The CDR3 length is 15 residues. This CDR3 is CASSDQNLSNQPQHF. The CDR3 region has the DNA TGTGCCAGCAGTGATCAAAACCTTAGCAATCAGCCCCAGCATTTT.

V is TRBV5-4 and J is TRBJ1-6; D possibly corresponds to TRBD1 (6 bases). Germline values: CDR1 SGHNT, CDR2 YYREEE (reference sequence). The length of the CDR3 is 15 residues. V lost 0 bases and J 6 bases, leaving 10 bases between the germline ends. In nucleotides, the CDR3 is TGTGCCAGCAGCTTGGAGGCCAGGGGTAATTCACCCCTCCACTTT. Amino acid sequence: CASSLEARGNSPLHF.

Here the CDR3 reads CASSQGPSRGYGYTF. Here the CDR3 DNA reads TGCGCCAGCAGCCAAGGTCCAAGCCGGGGCTATGGCTACACCTTC. The chain employs TRBV4-1 and TRBJ1-2; D remains unclear. Trimming removed 1 base at V and 4 bases at J, with 13 bases between. Germline V lookup: CDR1 MGHRA, CDR2 YSYEKL. The CDR3 is made up of 15 amino acids.

The CDR3 DNA reads as TGTGCCAGCAGTGAAAGGGCGAACTACGAGCAGTACTTC. As protein: CASSERANYEQYF. J is TRBJ2-7 and V is TRBV6-5; D unclear. Looked up from germline, CDR1 is MNHEY and CDR2 is SVGAGI. V lost 5 bases to trimming and J lost 3 bases, with 11 bases between them. This CDR3 has 13 residues.

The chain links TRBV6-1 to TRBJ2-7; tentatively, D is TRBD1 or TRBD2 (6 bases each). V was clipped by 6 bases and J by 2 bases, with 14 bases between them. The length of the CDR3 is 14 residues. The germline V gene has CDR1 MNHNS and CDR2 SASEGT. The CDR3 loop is CASRQQGGPYEQYF. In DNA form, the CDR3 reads TGTGCCAGCAGACAACAGGGAGGCCCCTACGAGCAGTACTTC.